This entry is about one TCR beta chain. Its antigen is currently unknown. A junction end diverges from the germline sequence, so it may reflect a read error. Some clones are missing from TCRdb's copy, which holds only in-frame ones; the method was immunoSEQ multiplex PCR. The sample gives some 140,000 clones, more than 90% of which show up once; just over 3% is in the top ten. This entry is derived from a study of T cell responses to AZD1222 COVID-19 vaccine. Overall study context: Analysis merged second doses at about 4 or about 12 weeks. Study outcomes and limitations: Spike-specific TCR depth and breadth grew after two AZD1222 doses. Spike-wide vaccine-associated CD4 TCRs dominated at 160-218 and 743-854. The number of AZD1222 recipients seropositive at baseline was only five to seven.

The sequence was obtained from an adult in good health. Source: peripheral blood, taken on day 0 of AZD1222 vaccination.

CDR3 residues: CASSQVPGPSSNEQFF. In DNA form, the CDR3 reads TGCGCCAGCAGCCAGGTTCCGGGACCGTCCTCCAATGAGCAGTTCTTC. V gene TRBV4-1 combines with J gene TRBJ2-1, with D perhaps matching TRBD1 or TRBD2 (5 bases each). The CDR3 runs to 16 residues. Germline V CDR1 and CDR2: MGHRA, YSYEKL.